The 30 T cell receptor beta chains listed next were all sequenced from one sample in a study of radiotherapy plus CTLA-4 blockade in lung cancer. Sequenced by immunoSEQ multiplex PCR; TCRdb stores in-frame clones only, minus some. The data contain tens of thousands of clones, approximately 76% of them seen just once; the ten biggest clones take up more than 9.5%. Sequencing was performed on peripheral blood, taken from a patient treated with radiotherapy plus ipilimumab. The source of these receptors is a human donor with non-small cell lung cancer who had stable disease on radiotherapy plus ipilimumab.

This rearrangement joins TRBV19 to TRBJ2-1; tentative D call: TRBD2 (6 bases). Germline CDR1 and CDR2: LNHDA and SQIVND (reference sequence). V dropped 5 bases and J dropped 8 bases, with 22 bases sitting between them. The CDR3 totals 16 residues. DNA of the CDR3: TGTGCCAGTAGTTCACCCAGACTCGGAGGGTTGCATGAGCAGTTCTTC. This codes for CASSSPRLGGLHEQFF. The full variable domain, completed using reference TRBV19 and TRBJ2-1, is DGGITQSPKYLFRKEGQNVTLSCEQNLNHDAMYWYRQDPGQGLRLIYYSQIVNDFQKGDIAEGYSVSREKKESFPLTVTSAQKNPTAFYLCASSSPRLGGLHEQFFGPGTRLTVL.

The chain recombines TRBV7-9 with TRBJ2-5, with D possibly TRBD2 on 7 matching bases. CDR3 length equals 15 residues. V was cut by 4 bases and J by 3 bases, with 15 bases left in between. The germline V gene has CDR1 SEHNR and CDR2 FQNEAQ (reference sequence). CDR3 residues: CASSSLAGDKETQYF. DNA for the CDR3: TGTGCCAGCAGCTCCTTGGCGGGGGACAAAGAGACCCAGTACTTC.

The J gene is TRBJ2-5, the V gene TRBV5-1, with 10 nucleotides matching TRBD1. The CDR3 length is 14 residues. With 7 bases clipped from V and 2 bases from J, the junction kept 5 bases outside the gene matches. From germline, CDR1 is SGHRS and CDR2 YFSETQ. The CDR3 sequence: CASARTGGQETQYF. The CDR3 nucleotides read TGCGCCAGCGCCAGGACAGGGGGACAAGAGACCCAGTACTTC.

This chain links TRBV12-2 with TRBJ2-5; the table gives TRBD1 as D, unverified against the DNA. TRBV12-2 represents a pseudogene. This CDR3 comprises 14 residues. The CDR3 nucleotides read TGTGCAAGTCGCTCGACAGAGCCCGGGGAGACCCAGTACTTC. Translation: CASRSTEPGETQYF.

The chain employs TRBV21-1 and TRBJ1-5. TRBV21-1 is a recognized pseudogene. This CDR3 is built from 18 residues. The CDR3 protein is CASSDHRAERNSNQPQHF. CDR3 DNA sequence: TGTGCCAGCAGCGACCACCGGGCCGAGAGGAATAGCAATCAGCCCCAGCATTTT.

V usage is TRBV7-3 and J usage is TRBJ1-1; unclear D gene. CDR3 length equals 13 residues. CDR1 SGHTA and CDR2 FQGTGA come from the germline V gene. Between the trimmed V and J ends, which lost 2 bases and 4 bases, there was a span of 8 bases. CDR3: CASSLVPGTEAFF. CDR3 bases: TGTGCCAGCAGCTTAGTTCCGGGCACTGAAGCTTTCTTT.

The chain uses TRBV7-9 and TRBJ2-5, with D hard to call. The CDR3 has 14 residues. CDR1 is SEHNR, CDR2 FQNEAQ, per germline (reference sequence). Trimming took 5 bases from V and 0 from J, leaving 10 bases between them. CDR3 nucleotides: TGTGCCAGCAGCCTGACCCAGTACCAAGAGACCCAGTACTTC. Translating gives CASSLTQYQETQYF.

The V call is TRBV7-2, the J call TRBJ1-2, with D hard to call. The V and J ends lost 3 bases and 2 bases respectively, with 16 bases between them. From germline, CDR1 is SGHTA and CDR2 FQGNSA. The CDR3 covers 16 residues. The DNA of the CDR3 is TGTGCCAGCAGCTTCCTAATCCCGGACGGCAACTATGGCTACACCTTC. Translated, it gives CASSFLIPDGNYGYTF.

The chain employs TRBV25-1 and TRBJ1-1; D is perhaps TRBD1 (6 bases). This CDR3 region has 15 residues. The germline V and J ends were trimmed by 5 bases and 0 bases, with 13 bases remaining between them. Looked up from germline, CDR1 is MGHDK and CDR2 is SYGVNS. CDR3 amino acids: CASSKATGMNTEAFF. CDR3 nucleotide sequence: TGTGCCAGCAGTAAAGCTACAGGGATGAACACTGAAGCTTTCTTT.

The chain couples TRBV5-1 to TRBJ1-4, with 11 bases matching TRBD1. V shed 1 base, J shed 8 bases, and the junction held 7 bases outside the gene matches. Looked up from germline, CDR1 is SGHRS and CDR2 is YFSETQ. This CDR3 region has 16 residues. CDR3 bases: TGCGCCAGCAGCTTGACAGGACAGGGGGCCGACGAAAAACTGTTTTTT. Translating it yields CASSLTGQGADEKLFF.

Only one count was recorded for this clone. The chain employs TRBV2 and TRBJ1-2, with no clear D. CDR1 is SNHLY, CDR2 FYNNEI, per germline. This CDR3 region has 14 residues. The V end was cut by 4 bases, the J end by 7 bases, with 16 bases between. This CDR3 reads CASSGAIRASGYTF. The CDR3 DNA reads as TGTGCCAGCAGTGGCGCGATCCGTGCTTCTGGCTACACCTTC.

This rearrangement joins TRBV2 to TRBJ2-2, with 8 bases aligning to TRBD1. J lost 6 bases, V lost 5 bases, and 5 bases had no gene match. The CDR3 loop spans 14 amino acids. Germline values: CDR1 SNHLY, CDR2 FYNNEI. CDR3 nucleotides: TGTGCCAGCAGTTTGCAACAGGGGGCCGGGGAGCTGTTTTTT. It specifies CASSLQQGAGELFF. Combining the CDR3 with reference TRBV2 and TRBJ2-2 gives the whole variable domain EPEVTQTPSHQVTQMGQEVILRCVPISNHLYFYWYRQILGQKVEFLVSFYNNEISEKSEIFDDQFSVERPDGSNFTLKIRSTKLEDSAMYFCASSLQQGAGELFFGEGSRLTVL.

The genes are TRBV29-1 and TRBJ2-5; the match to TRBD1 covers 11 bases. Germline loops: CDR1 SQVTM, CDR2 ANQGSEA. J was trimmed by 0 bases and V by 3 bases; bases with no gene match: 3. The length of the CDR3 is 15 residues. The CDR3 coding sequence is TGCAGCGTTGAGGGGACAGGGGGTAACCAAGAGACCCAGTACTTC. Translating it yields CSVEGTGGNQETQYF.

CDR3 DNA sequence: TGTGCCAGCAGCCAAGATAGGGAACGGGGGGGCCCAGTTGATGAGACCCAGTACTTC. It encodes CASSQDRERGGPVDETQYF. The chain recombines TRBV4-2 with TRBJ2-5, with 8 bases that match TRBD2. J was trimmed by 5 bases and V by 0 bases; bases with no gene match: 17. CDR3 size: 19 residues. CDR1 LGHNA and CDR2 YNFKEQ come from the germline V gene.

The V gene is TRBV10-2, the J gene TRBJ1-6; D is unresolved. From germline, CDR1 is WSHSY and CDR2 SAAADI. The V and J ends lost 7 bases and 14 bases respectively, with 21 bases between them. This CDR3 has 14 amino acids. This CDR3 is CASNVGRTASTLHF. The CDR3 DNA is TGCGCCAGCAATGTTGGCAGGACGGCGTCCACCCTCCACTTT.

The chain is built from TRBV7-3 and TRBJ2-1; a weak D match, TRBD2 (6 bases). V lost 8 bases and J lost 7, with 15 bases in between. This CDR3 has 13 residues. Germline CDR1 and CDR2: SGHTA and FQGTGA. The CDR3, as DNA: TGTGCCAGCGGGTCGACTAGGGAGAATGAGCAGTTCTTC. This encodes CASGSTRENEQFF.

The rearrangement uses TRBV19 and TRBJ1-2; 8 nucleotides align to TRBD1. After removal of 4 bases from V and 8 bases from J, the junction contained 9 bases not matched to a gene. Germline V lookup: CDR1 LNHDA, CDR2 SQIVND (reference sequence). The CDR3 spans 14 residues. The CDR3 loop reads CASSRRTGYKGYTF. DNA for the CDR3: TGTGCCAGTAGTAGACGGACAGGGTATAAGGGCTACACCTTC.

The V and J genes are TRBV18 and TRBJ1-1; 12 bases align to TRBD1. This CDR3 has 16 residues. Germline CDR1 and CDR2: KGHSH and LQKENI. The V and J ends lost 0 bases and 7 bases, in that order; junction bases with no gene match: 6. CDR3: CASSPPGTGGRGEAFF. DNA of the CDR3: TGTGCCAGCTCACCACCGGGGACAGGGGGCCGGGGTGAAGCTTTCTTT.

Sample share makes this clone medium-sized. The genes are TRBV4-1 and TRBJ1-4; D unclear. V was shortened by 4 bases and J by 7 bases, with 16 bases between the two germline ends. The CDR3 spans 15 residues. CDR1 and CDR2 from the germline V gene are MGHRA and YSYEKL. DNA of the CDR3: TGCGCCAGCAGCCCCACAACCCAACGGTTTGAAAAACTGTTTTTT. Its protein is CASSPTTQRFEKLFF.

The V gene is TRBV18, the J gene TRBJ1-6, with D possibly matching TRBD1 (6 bases). The germline V and J ends were trimmed by 4 bases and 3 bases, with 16 bases remaining between them. Per germline, CDR1 KGHSH and CDR2 LQKENI. The CDR3 contains 17 residues. CDR3 in amino acids: CASSRQDRNRYNSPLHF. The CDR3 bases are TGTGCCAGCTCACGGCAGGACAGAAACCGCTATAATTCACCCCTCCACTTT.

This clone has just one count. The chain employs TRBV4-1 and TRBJ2-2; D gene uncertain. Trimming took 1 base from V and 7 from J, leaving 16 bases between them. The CDR3 is 16 amino acids. CDR1 is MGHRA, CDR2 YSYEKL, per germline. CDR3 amino acids: CASSQGYGSSIGELFF. The CDR3 nucleotides read TGCGCCAGCAGCCAAGGCTACGGATCTTCGATCGGGGAGCTGTTTTTT.

This sequence joins TRBV11-1 and TRBJ1-5, with a weak D call TRBD1 (5 bases). Trimming cost V 5 bases and J 4 bases, with 9 bases left between them. The CDR3 has 13 residues. Germline V gives CDR1 SGHAT, CDR2 FQDESV (reference sequence). CDR3 loop: CASSRDLNQPQHF. The CDR3 bases are TGTGCCAGCAGCCGGGACCTGAATCAGCCCCAGCATTTT.

This clone was found a few times. The rearrangement joins TRBV13 to TRBJ2-1; possible D gene TRBD2, 6 bases. The CDR3 extends over 15 amino acids. V lost 0 bases to trimming and J lost 12 bases, with 18 bases between them. Per the germline V gene, CDR1 is PRHDT and CDR2 is FYEKMQ (reference sequence). CDR3 coding DNA: TGTGCCAGCAGCTTAGGTCGGGGGACCTTATACGTGCAGTTCTTC. This encodes CASSLGRGTLYVQFF.

The CDR3 bases are TGTGCCAGCAGCCATAGGACGGCCGAGGAGGCCCAGTACTTC. Translated, it gives CASSHRTAEEAQYF. The chain employs TRBV7-3 and TRBJ2-5, with D tentatively TRBD2 (5 bases). This CDR3 spans 14 amino acids. V was shortened by 5 bases and J by 9 bases, with 19 bases between the two germline ends. The germline gives CDR1 SGHTA, CDR2 FQGTGA.

V usage is TRBV6-5 and J usage is TRBJ1-2; TRBD1 aligns across 7 bases. The germline V gene encodes CDR1 MNHEY and CDR2 SVGAGI. The ends lost 5 bases at V and 4 bases at J; junction bases unmatched: 7. The CDR3 loop spans 14 amino acids. For the CDR3, the DNA is TGTGCCAGCAGTGGGGCCCGGGACAGCTATGGCTACACCTTC. This codes for CASSGARDSYGYTF.

The chain couples TRBV9 to TRBJ1-6; a weak D match, TRBD1 (6 bases). Germline V lookup: CDR1 SGDLS, CDR2 YYNGEE. The CDR3 length is 15 residues. The V end lost 3 bases, the J end lost 10 bases, and 17 bases lay between the germline ends. The CDR3 DNA reads TGTGCCAGCAGCGGGCGCGGGACAAGCGGGTCACCCCTCCACTTT. Translating it yields CASSGRGTSGSPLHF.

The table lists this clone with a few counts. The chain couples TRBV20-1 to TRBJ1-5; the D is unclear. V was shortened by 5 bases and J by 6 bases, with 5 bases between the two germline ends. CDR1 DFQATT and CDR2 SNEGSKA come from the germline V gene (reference sequence). The CDR3 consists of 10 residues. CDR3 sequence (DNA): TGCAGTGCTGGTGGTCAGCCCCAGCATTTT. Its protein product is CSAGGQPQHF.

The rearrangement uses TRBV7-9 and TRBJ1-1; unclear D gene. V dropped 1 base and J dropped 8 bases, with 11 bases sitting between them. Looked up from germline, CDR1 is SEHNR and CDR2 is FQNEAQ (reference sequence). The CDR3 totals 13 residues. CDR3 residues: CASSLEERAEAFF. The CDR3 DNA reads TGTGCCAGCAGCTTAGAGGAAAGGGCCGAAGCTTTCTTT.

There are a few counts of this clone. The V and J genes are TRBV5-1 and TRBJ2-2; 7 nucleotides match TRBD2. The V gene's germline CDR1 is SGHRS and CDR2 YFSETQ. The CDR3 contains 15 residues. The V segment lost 0 bases and the J segment 1 base; nucleotides outside the gene matches: 0. The chain's CDR3 is CASSLASGNTGELFF. The CDR3 nucleotides are TGCGCCAGCAGCTTGGCTAGCGGGAACACCGGGGAGCTGTTTTTT.

The CDR3 reads CASSSRTGANTEAFF. CDR3 sequence (DNA): TGTGCCAGCAGTTCCCGGACAGGAGCGAACACTGAAGCTTTCTTT. The chain links TRBV5-4 to TRBJ1-1; 7 bases are a match to TRBD1. This CDR3 is 15 amino acids long. V lost 5 bases and J lost 1; bases outside the gene matches: 8. In germline, CDR1 is SGHNT, CDR2 YYREEE (reference sequence).